This record covers a single T cell receptor beta chain. Its antigen is as yet unknown. V lost 0 bases to trimming and J lost 4 bases, with 16 bases between them. Germline lookup yields CDR1 LGHNA and CDR2 YSLEER. CDR3 length equals 17 residues. The sample originates from a study of response to subunit inactivated influenza vaccine. Findings and caveats of the study: T cells newly recruited by each seasonal influenza vaccination are few, the authors suggested.

TCRdb re-called the RT-PCR reads through MiXCR, storing one row per CDR3 protein. Among a few hundred thousand distinct CDR3 sequences listed, roughly a fifth were seen once. Sequencing was performed on PBMCs from blood, taken approximately 20 months after vaccination. The chain links TRBV4-3 to TRBJ1-5; D is undetermined. This sequence was found in a man in his fifties or sixties who received an inactivated influenza vaccine. The CDR3 DNA follows: TGCGCCAGCAGCCAAGATGCGGGCCAGTTGAGGAATCAGCCCCAGCATTTT. It codes for CASSQDAGQLRNQPQHF.